These T cell receptor beta chains were read from a single sample in a study of response to subunit inactivated influenza vaccine. A single record per CDR3 protein comes from TCRdb applying MiXCR to the RT-PCR reads. This sample has 800,000 or so distinct CDR3 sequences; over 20% occur once, and the top ten carry roughly a tenth. Sample: PBMCs from blood, taken more than 4 days after vaccination. The receptors stem from a man in his fifties or sixties who received an inactivated influenza vaccine. CDR3s include the opening cysteine and the closing phenylalanine or tryptophan. The D gene is left open where the match is weak. Some rows mark clone size as missing; the rest say once, few, many or name a class of expanded clone.

>TRBV10-3|few|TRBJ2-3|-
TGTGCCATCAGGGACAGTACCCCTTTTGATACGCAGTATTTT
CAIRDSTPFDTQYF
>TRBV7-9|many|TRBJ2-7|TRBD1
TGTGCCAGCAGCCCGGGACAGGGTATCTACGAGCAGTACTTC
CASSPGQGIYEQYF
>TRBV3-1|few|TRBJ2-5|-
TGTGCCAGCAGCCACCTTATCCGAGAGACCCAGTACTTC
CASSHLIRETQYF
>TRBV15|-|TRBJ2-1|-
TGTGCCACCAGCAGTAGACCTAGTAATGAGCAGTTCTTC
CATSSRPSNEQFF
>TRBV12-3/TRBV12-4|-|TRBJ2-7|TRBD2
TGTGCCAGCAGTTCTTCCGGGACTATTCACGAGCAGTACTTC
CASSSSGTIHEQYF
>TRBV28|-|TRBJ1-6|TRBD1
TGTGCCAGCAGTGACAGGGGACCCCTCCACTTT
CASSDRGPLHF
>TRBV7-8|-|TRBJ2-5|TRBD1
TGTGCCAGCAGCTCATACCGGGACAGGGCAAAAGAGACCCAGTACTTC
CASSSYRDRAKETQYF
>TRBV20-1|-|TRBJ2-2|-
TGCAGTGCTAGTAAGACAGGGAACACCGGGGAGCTGTTTTTT
CSASKTGNTGELFF
>TRBV29-1|few|TRBJ1-5|-
TGCAGCGTTGGGGGGGGAGGCAATCAGCCCCAGCATTTT
CSVGGGGNQPQHF
>TRBV12-3/TRBV12-4|few|TRBJ1-6|-
TGTGCCAGCAGTTTAGCGTCGGCGGGGCGACCCCTCCACTTT
CASSLASAGRPLHF
>TRBV28|-|TRBJ2-1|-
TGTGCCAGCATATCCGTTAGCTCCTACAATGAGCAGTTCTTC
CASISVSSYNEQFF
>TRBV15|few|TRBJ2-3|TRBD2
TGTGCCACCAGCAGCCTGACTAGCGACACAGATACGCAGTATTTT
CATSSLTSDTDTQYF
>TRBV7-2|few|TRBJ2-3|-
TGTGCCAGCAGCTCCCGGACCCCTACGGGTACGCAGTATTTT
CASSSRTPTGTQYF
>TRBV20-1|-|TRBJ1-4|TRBD1
TGCAGTGCTAAAGGGACAGTGGGTGAAAAACTGTTTTTT
CSAKGTVGEKLFF
>TRBV20-1|few|TRBJ1-4|-
TGCAGTGCCACGGTCAGGACGATGGAAAAACTGTTTTTT
CSATVRTMEKLFF
>TRBV7-9|many|TRBJ2-5|TRBD2
TGTGCCAGCAACAACCGACTAGCGGGAGAGGTAGAAGAGACCCAGTACTTC
CASNNRLAGEVEETQYF
>TRBV29-1|-|TRBJ2-1|TRBD2
TGCAGCGTCAGGGCACTAGCGGGAAATGAGCAGTTCTTC
CSVRALAGNEQFF
>TRBV6-2/TRBV6-3|-|TRBJ2-1|TRBD1
TGTGCCAGCAGTTACCCAGGGGGCCATGAGCAGTTCTTC
CASSYPGGHEQFF
>TRBV9|-|TRBJ2-5|TRBD2
TGTGCCTGCAGCGGACTAGCGGGTAAACAAGAGACCCAATACTTC
CACSGLAGKQETQYF
>TRBV4-1|few|TRBJ2-5|-
TGCGCCAGCAGCCAAGGTGCCAGGGGGGTCCAAGAGACCCAGTACTTC
CASSQGARGVQETQYF
>TRBV28|-|TRBJ2-4|-
TGTGCCAGCAGCCCTGGGGCCGTAGCCAAAAACATTCAGTACTTC
CASSPGAVAKNIQYF
>TRBV18|few|TRBJ2-6|-
TGTGCCAGCTCACCGCGCCGGGCCTCATCACCAGGGGCCAACGTCCTGACTTTC
CASSPRRASSPGANVLTF
>TRBV12-3/TRBV12-4|-|TRBJ2-1|TRBD1
TGTGCCAGCACCGGACAGGACCGGCAGCAGTTCTTC
CASTGQDRQQFF
>TRBV7-2|-|TRBJ2-2|-
TGTGCCAGCAGCTGGGGTGACACCGGGGAGCTGTTTTTT
CASSWGDTGELFF
>TRBV5-1|many|TRBJ2-3|-
TGCGCCAGCAGCTTTGGGGGAGCGGGCACAGATACGCAGTATTTT
CASSFGGAGTDTQYF
>TRBV4-2|few|TRBJ2-5|-
TGTGCCAGCAGCCAAAGGGCGAGGGGTGGTTCTCCTAGAGAGACCCAGTACTTC
CASSQRARGGSPRETQYF
>TRBV21-1|few|TRBJ2-4|-
TGTGCCAGCAGCCGACAACTAGTTCGCGACATTCAGTACTTC
CASSRQLVRDIQYF
>TRBV20-1|many|TRBJ1-6|TRBD1
TGCAGTGCTACCGGGACAGGAGTTTCACCCCTCCACTTT
CSATGTGVSPLHF
>TRBV6-2/TRBV6-3|-|TRBJ2-6|-
TGTGCCAGCTCAAAAATTGGGAGGGGGCGCGGTGGGGCCAACGTCCTGACTTTC
CASSKIGRGRGGANVLTF
>TRBV20-1|-|TRBJ1-4|-
TGCAGTGCTAGTCGAGTCAGGGCGGGGGAAAAACTGTTTTTT
CSASRVRAGEKLFF
>TRBV11-2|-|TRBJ2-7|TRBD2
TGTGCCAGCAGCGCTACGACTAGCGGGAGCTACGAGCAGTACTTC
CASSATTSGSYEQYF
>TRBV29-1|-|TRBJ2-5|TRBD2
TGCAGCGTTGAAGAGTCCGGGAGGGGGGAGACCCAGTACTTC
CSVEESGRGETQYF
>TRBV20-1|-|TRBJ1-2|-
TGCAGTGCTAGAGATAGGGGGTCCGGGAGAAGCTATGGCTACACCTTC
CSARDRGSGRSYGYTF
>TRBV12-3/TRBV12-4|many|TRBJ2-1|TRBD1
TGTGCCAGCAGCACCGGGACAGGGTTTAATGAGCAGTTCTTC
CASSTGTGFNEQFF
>TRBV5-1|few|TRBJ1-1|-
TGCGCCAGCAGCGTTATCCCCAGGACGGCAAACACTGAAGCTTTCTTT
CASSVIPRTANTEAFF
>TRBV6-5|few|TRBJ2-7|-
TGTGCCAGCAGTTACTCGGGGTATGGGAACGAGCAGTACTTC
CASSYSGYGNEQYF
>TRBV5-1|many|TRBJ2-7|TRBD1
TGCGCCAGCAGCTTGCGACAGGGCCACGAGCAGTACTTC
CASSLRQGHEQYF
>TRBV6-1|-|TRBJ2-7|-
TGTGCCAGCAGTGAATCCCCGGGGCCCTACGAGCAGTACTTC
CASSESPGPYEQYF
>TRBV20-1|few|TRBJ2-5|TRBD1
TGCAGTGCCATAGAGTTCCGGACAGGGCAAGAGACCCAGTACTTC
CSAIEFRTGQETQYF
>TRBV27|-|TRBJ2-7|TRBD1
TGTGCCAGCAGTTTCAACAGGGGGCTAGGCTCCTACGAGCAGTACTTC
CASSFNRGLGSYEQYF
>TRBV6-6|-|TRBJ2-2|-
TGTGCCAGCAGTTACGTTGACGGGGAGCTGTTTTTT
CASSYVDGELFF
>TRBV7-8|few|TRBJ2-1|-
TGTGCCAGCAGCCATAGAGGGGTAAACAATGATCAGCAGTTCTTC
CASSHRGVNNDQQFF
>TRBV6-2/TRBV6-3|few|TRBJ2-5|TRBD2
TGTGCCAGCAAAAGGGGAGGGGTGGAGACCCAGTACTTC
CASKRGGVETQYF
>TRBV7-9|-|TRBJ1-5|-
TGTGCCAGCAGCATGAGCCGTGGGGGCAATCAGCCCCAGCATTTT
CASSMSRGGNQPQHF
>TRBV20-1|-|TRBJ2-1|-
TGCAGTGCTAGACCCCATTTCAATGAGCAGTTCTTC
CSARPHFNEQFF